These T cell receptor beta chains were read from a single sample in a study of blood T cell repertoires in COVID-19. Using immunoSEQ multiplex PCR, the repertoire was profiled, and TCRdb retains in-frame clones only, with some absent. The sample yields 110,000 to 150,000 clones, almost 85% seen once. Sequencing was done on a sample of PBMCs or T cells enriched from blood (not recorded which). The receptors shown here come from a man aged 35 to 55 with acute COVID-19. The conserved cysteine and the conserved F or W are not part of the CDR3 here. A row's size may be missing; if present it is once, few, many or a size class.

cdr3_aa: AWKGPGGGYT
v_call: TRBV30
clone_size: -

cdr3_aa: ASSLYGGQFNSPLH
v_call: TRBV7-2
clone_size: -

cdr3_aa: ASSILGTADTQY
v_call: TRBV19
clone_size: -

cdr3_aa: SVGRGQGGDTGELF
v_call: TRBV29-1
clone_size: -

cdr3_aa: ASSLKYRVSTEAF
v_call: TRBV7-9
clone_size: few

cdr3_aa: ASSQNRGQDGYT
v_call: TRBV4-3
clone_size: -

cdr3_aa: ASTGQRNQPQH
v_call: TRBV19
clone_size: -

cdr3_aa: ASSSARNSEAF
v_call: TRBV7-2
clone_size: -

cdr3_aa: ASSPHSDNQPQH
v_call: TRBV7-8
clone_size: -

cdr3_aa: AWSPGVGSGNTIY
v_call: TRBV30
clone_size: -

cdr3_aa: ASSQDGGGRRD
v_call: TRBV4-3
clone_size: few

cdr3_aa: ASSLRGGRAYTGELF
v_call: TRBV28
clone_size: -

cdr3_aa: ASSLDRSRDSTDTQY
v_call: TRBV7-9
clone_size: -

cdr3_aa: ASSPPGTSRGEQY
v_call: TRBV6-5
clone_size: once

cdr3_aa: ASSPQGQGAPQY
v_call: TRBV18
clone_size: -

cdr3_aa: AWSVSSGFGGSTDTQY
v_call: TRBV30
clone_size: -

cdr3_aa: ASSPASGRQEQY
v_call: TRBV7-8
clone_size: -

cdr3_aa: ASTRDSNTGELF
v_call: TRBV6-5
clone_size: -

cdr3_aa: SDRQGQTNEKLF
v_call: TRBV29-1
clone_size: -

cdr3_aa: ASSLGQGAGNTIY
v_call: TRBV11-3
clone_size: -

cdr3_aa: ASSEFQVHGELF
v_call: TRBV25-1
clone_size: -

cdr3_aa: ASSLGQLWGRGNEKLF
v_call: TRBV5-1
clone_size: -

cdr3_aa: ASSLEQGRDEQY
v_call: TRBV5-4
clone_size: -